These 20 T cell receptor beta chains share one sample of origin, sequenced in a study of cytomegalovirus exposure and HLA in healthy donors. Sequencing used immunoSEQ multiplex PCR; TCRdb keeps in-frame clones, though not all of them. The sample contains under 150,000 clones, around 90% of which appear only once. The sample was PBMCs. These receptor sequences come from a woman under 30 in good health and CMV-seronegative.

The genes are TRBV5-1 and TRBJ1-1; possibly TRBD1 for D (5 bases). CDR1 is SGHRS, CDR2 YFSETQ, per germline. The CDR3 contains 15 residues. Trimming shortened V by 5 bases and J by 4 bases, and 18 bases separated the two germline ends. In DNA, the CDR3 is TGCGCCAGCAGTCTTAGCCACTCGGGGGGCACTGAAGCTTTCTTT. Protein: CASSLSHSGGTEAFF.

This rearrangement joins TRBV28 to TRBJ2-7; TRBD1 is a possible D gene (5 bases). In germline, CDR1 is MDHEN, CDR2 SYDVKM. Trimming took 0 bases from V and 3 from J, leaving 9 bases between them. The CDR3 runs 14 residues. The CDR3 sequence: CASSLWDTHYEQYF. The CDR3 DNA reads as TGTGCCAGCAGTTTATGGGACACCCACTACGAGCAGTACTTC.

This chain connects TRBV2 to TRBJ2-2, with 8 positions matching TRBD1. With V trimmed by 6 bases and J by 1 base, 4 bases remained unmatched. The length of the CDR3 is 15 residues. Germline CDR1 reads SNHLY; CDR2 reads FYNNEI. The CDR3 is CASRPGQVNTGELFF. The CDR3 DNA follows: TGTGCCAGCAGACCGGGACAGGTGAACACCGGGGAGCTGTTTTTT.

The genes are TRBV10-2 and TRBJ2-3; 7 nucleotides agree with TRBD1. V lost 6 bases to trimming and J lost 2 bases; unmatched junction nucleotides: 11. Germline V CDR1 and CDR2: WSHSY, SAAADI. CDR3 length: 16 amino acids. CDR3 loop: CASRRTGLQNTDTQYF. CDR3 DNA: TGCGCCAGCAGAAGGACAGGTCTGCAGAACACAGATACGCAGTATTTT.

J is TRBJ1-2 and V is TRBV11-1; 7 bases agree with TRBD1. J lost 4 bases, V lost 1 base, and 6 bases had no gene match. Germline V gene sequence: CDR1 SGHAT, CDR2 FQDESV (reference sequence). The CDR3 totals 15 residues. Here the CDR3 reads CASSLEPTGFYGYTF. The DNA for the CDR3 is TGTGCCAGCAGCTTAGAACCGACAGGGTTCTATGGCTACACCTTC. Looking up the rest from reference TRBV11-1 and TRBJ1-2 gives the full variable domain: EAEVAQSPRYKITEKSQAVAFWCDPISGHATLYWYRQILGQGPELLVQFQDESVVDDSQLPKDRFSAERLKGVDSTLKIQPAELGDSAMYLCASSLEPTGFYGYTFGSGTRLTVV.

The rearrangement links TRBV6-5 to TRBJ1-2; TRBD1 might be the D (6 bases). The CDR3 is 13 amino acids. V dropped 6 bases and J dropped 4 bases, with 12 bases sitting between them. Looked up from germline, CDR1 is MNHEY and CDR2 is SVGAGI. The CDR3 bases are TGTGCCAGCAGCCGTCAGGGGTCCTATGGCTACACCTTC. Protein sequence: CASSRQGSYGYTF.

The rearrangement joins TRBV10-3 to TRBJ2-7; TRBD1 agrees at 8 bases. CDR1 and CDR2 (germline): ENHRY, SYGVKD. CDR3 length: 15 amino acids. Trimming at V came to 6 bases and at J to 0 bases, leaving 7 bases not matched to a gene. CDR3 sequence: CAISHGQGNSYEQYF. CDR3 DNA: TGTGCCATCAGCCACGGACAGGGTAACTCCTACGAGCAGTACTTC.

This clone has just one count. The rearrangement links TRBV18 to TRBJ2-6; the D is unclear. The CDR3 covers 15 residues. V shed 2 bases and J shed 0 bases, with 5 bases lying between them. Germline V gives CDR1 KGHSH, CDR2 LQKENI. The CDR3 DNA follows: TGTGCCAGCTCACCAGGCGGCTCTGGGGCCAACGTCCTGACTTTC. Translated: CASSPGGSGANVLTF.

This chain uses TRBV7-2 with TRBJ1-4; tentatively, D is TRBD1 (6 bases). Trimming pared 4 bases from V and 6 bases from J, leaving 18 bases between. Germline CDR1 and CDR2: SGHTA and FQGNSA. The CDR3 consists of 16 residues. CDR3 sequence reads: CASSWSYRVSDEKLFF. The CDR3 DNA is TGTGCCAGCAGCTGGTCATACAGGGTTTCGGATGAAAAACTGTTTTTT.

J is TRBJ1-2 and V is TRBV21-1; the table calls TRBD1, which could not be checked here. TRBV21-1 is recorded as a pseudogene. CDR3 length: 13 amino acids. The CDR3 bases are TGTGCCAGCAGCAGTTGGACAGGCTCCGGCTACACCTTC. Its protein is CASSSWTGSGYTF.

The V call is TRBV27, the J call TRBJ1-5; TRBD1 matches at 7 bases. J lost 6 bases, V lost 8 bases, and 13 bases had no gene match. The CDR3 totals 15 residues. Per the germline V gene, CDR1 is MNHEY and CDR2 is SMNVEV (reference sequence). The CDR3 loop reads CASARGGGYLQPQHF. CDR3 nucleotides: TGTGCCAGCGCTCGCGGAGGGGGCTACCTTCAGCCCCAGCATTTT.

The rearrangement uses TRBV20-1 and TRBJ2-1, with 9 positions matching TRBD2. V dropped 4 bases and J dropped 14; count of bases not matched to a gene: 6. CDR1 is DFQATT and CDR2 is SNEGSKA in the germline V gene (reference sequence). There are 11 residues in the CDR3. The CDR3 DNA reads as TGCAGTGCTAACCTAGCGGGACGGGAGTTCTTC. It translates to CSANLAGREFF.

The rearrangement joins TRBV27 to TRBJ2-2; D not resolved. The V gene's germline CDR1 is MNHEY and CDR2 SMNVEV (reference sequence). V lost 5 bases, J lost 5 bases, and 3 bases lay in between. The CDR3 extends over 11 amino acids. This CDR3 is CASSQTGELFF. For the CDR3, the DNA is TGTGCCAGCAGTCAAACCGGGGAGCTGTTTTTT.

This chain connects TRBV27 to TRBJ2-1; D gene uncertain. The V and J ends lost 2 bases and 9 bases respectively, with 11 bases between them. CDR1 is MNHEY, CDR2 SMNVEV, per germline (reference sequence). This CDR3 has 13 amino acids. CDR3 sequence: CASSLLGDREQFF. As DNA, the CDR3 is TGTGCCAGCAGTTTACTCGGAGACCGTGAGCAGTTCTTC.

V usage is TRBV6-5 and J usage is TRBJ1-1; a possible D gene is TRBD1 (5 bases). The CDR3 contains 14 residues. The V end lost 6 bases, the J end lost 2 bases, and 13 bases lay between the germline ends. Germline assignment: CDR1 MNHEY and CDR2 SVGAGI. CDR3 sequence: CASRRDGANTEAFF. CDR3 nucleotides: TGTGCCAGCAGGCGGGACGGGGCTAACACTGAAGCTTTCTTT.

This clone has just one count. V usage is TRBV19 and J usage is TRBJ2-1; possibly TRBD2 for D (6 bases). The length of the CDR3 is 16 residues. V lost 3 bases and J lost 0, with 12 bases in between. Germline V gene data show CDR1 as LNHDA and CDR2 as SQIVND (reference sequence). The CDR3, as DNA: TGTGCCAGTAGTATCTATAGCGGAAGCTCCTACAATGAGCAGTTCTTC. Translating gives CASSIYSGSSYNEQFF.

The chain links TRBV10-2 to TRBJ2-7; possible D gene TRBD2, 6 bases. The V gene's germline CDR1 is WSHSY and CDR2 SAAADI. The CDR3 has 11 amino acids. Deletions cut 2 bases from V and 7 bases from J, with 6 bases between. The CDR3 reads CASSEGGEQYF. CDR3 DNA sequence: TGCGCCAGCAGTGAGGGGGGGGAGCAGTACTTC.

The chain is built from TRBV28 and TRBJ1-2, with D maybe TRBD1 (5 bases). The CDR3 extends over 13 amino acids. The V gene's germline CDR1 is MDHEN and CDR2 SYDVKM. The V and J ends lost 8 bases and 5 bases respectively, with 15 bases between them. The CDR3 DNA follows: TGTGCCAGCGAACTTCCGGGGGGTTATGGCTACACCTTC. Protein: CASELPGGYGYTF.

This chain joins TRBV30 and TRBJ2-1, with 7 bases fitting TRBD2. Germline-derived CDR1 and CDR2 are GTSNPN and SVGIG (reference sequence). This CDR3 spans 14 amino acids. The V segment lost 0 bases and the J segment 3 bases; nucleotides outside the gene matches: 2. DNA of the CDR3: TGTGCCTGGAGTGTGGGCGGGGGCTACAATGAGCAGTTCTTC. This sequence encodes CAWSVGGGYNEQFF.

The chain is built from TRBV10-2 and TRBJ2-5; TRBD1 matches at 9 bases. CDR3 length equals 13 residues. With 6 bases clipped from V and 4 bases from J, the junction kept 3 bases outside the gene matches. The germline CDR1 and CDR2 sequences are WSHSY and SAAADI. The CDR3 nucleotides read TGCGCCAGCAGGGAGGACAGGGGAGAGACCCAGTACTTC. It codes for CASREDRGETQYF.